What follows is one TCR beta chain and its context. Its specificity is unknown. A single record per CDR3 protein comes from TCRdb applying MiXCR to the RT-PCR reads. The sample contains 170,000 or so distinct CDR3 sequences, approximately 11% of which appear only once. CDR3 length: 14 residues. Trimming cost V 1 base and J 4 bases, with 11 bases left between them. Germline values: CDR1 LNHDA, CDR2 SQIVND (reference sequence). This sample stems from a study of response to subunit inactivated influenza vaccine. Study findings and constraints: T cells newly recruited by each seasonal influenza vaccination are few, the authors suggested.

This clonotype originated in a man aged 45-69 years who received an inactivated influenza vaccine. This sample comprised CD8+ T cells sorted from PBMCs, obtained approximately 25 months after vaccination. The gene calls are TRBV19 and TRBJ2-7, with no clear D. CDR3: CASSIGASGYEQYF. In DNA, the CDR3 is TGTGCCAGTAGTATAGGGGCCTCCGGGTACGAGCAGTACTTC.